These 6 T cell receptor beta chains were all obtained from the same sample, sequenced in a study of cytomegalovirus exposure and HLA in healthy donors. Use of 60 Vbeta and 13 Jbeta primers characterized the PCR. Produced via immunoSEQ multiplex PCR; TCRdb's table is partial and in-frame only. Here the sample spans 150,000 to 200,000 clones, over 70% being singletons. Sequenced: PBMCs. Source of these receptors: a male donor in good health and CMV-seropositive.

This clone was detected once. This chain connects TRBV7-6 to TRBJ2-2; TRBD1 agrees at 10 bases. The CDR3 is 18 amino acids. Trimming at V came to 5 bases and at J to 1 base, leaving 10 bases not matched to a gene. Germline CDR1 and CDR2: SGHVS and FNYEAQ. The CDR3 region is CASSHLGGDRGNTGELFF. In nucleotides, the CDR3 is TGTGCCAGCAGCCACTTAGGGGGGGACAGGGGGAACACCGGGGAGCTGTTTTTT.

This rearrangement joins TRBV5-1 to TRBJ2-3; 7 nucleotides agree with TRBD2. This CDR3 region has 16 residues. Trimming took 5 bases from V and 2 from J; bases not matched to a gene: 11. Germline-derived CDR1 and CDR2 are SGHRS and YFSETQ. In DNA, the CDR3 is TGCGCCAGCAGTAACGGGAGGACTAGTCCCACAGATACGCAGTATTTT. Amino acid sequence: CASSNGRTSPTDTQYF.

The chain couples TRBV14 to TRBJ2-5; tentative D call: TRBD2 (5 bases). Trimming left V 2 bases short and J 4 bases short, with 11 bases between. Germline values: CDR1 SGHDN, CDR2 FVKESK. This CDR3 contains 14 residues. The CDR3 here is CASSQHGLGETQYF. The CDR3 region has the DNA TGTGCCAGCAGCCAACATGGACTCGGAGAGACCCAGTACTTC.

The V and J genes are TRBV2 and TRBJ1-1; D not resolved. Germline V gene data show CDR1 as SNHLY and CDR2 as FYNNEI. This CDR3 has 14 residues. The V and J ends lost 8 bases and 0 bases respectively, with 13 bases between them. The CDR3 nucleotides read TGTGCCAGCCAAAGGAGTTTAATGAACACTGAAGCTTTCTTT. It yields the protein CASQRSLMNTEAFF.

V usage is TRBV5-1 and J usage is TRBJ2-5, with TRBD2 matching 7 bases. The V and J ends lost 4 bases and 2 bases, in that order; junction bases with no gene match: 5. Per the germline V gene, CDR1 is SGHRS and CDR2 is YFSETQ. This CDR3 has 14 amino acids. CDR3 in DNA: TGCGCCAGCAGCGCGAGCGGGGTTCAAGAGACCCAGTACTTC. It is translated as CASSASGVQETQYF.

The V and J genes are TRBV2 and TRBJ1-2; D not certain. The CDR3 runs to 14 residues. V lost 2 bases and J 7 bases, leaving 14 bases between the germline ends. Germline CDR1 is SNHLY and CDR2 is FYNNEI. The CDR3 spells CASSERGESRGYTF. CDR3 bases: TGTGCCAGCAGTGAACGGGGAGAATCCCGTGGCTACACCTTC.